This TCR beta chain was captured by sequencing in a study of blood T cells in healthy people across ages. Primed by a sample-barcoded 5' primer and a J-beta primer mix, a second PCR proceeded for about 7 to 11 cycles. TCRdb called the 5' RACE reads again in MiXCR, with one record for every CDR3 protein. This sample has more than 1.4 million distinct CDR3 sequences, with about 43% found just once. The sample holds a few counts of this clonotype. The germline CDR1 and CDR2 sequences are MNHNS and SASEGT. Deletions cut 8 bases from V and 2 bases from J, with 9 bases between. This CDR3 has 12 residues. Sequenced input: blood. This chain connects TRBV6-1 to TRBJ2-5, with D uncertain. This clonotype was sampled from a woman younger than 30 in good health. As DNA, the CDR3 is TGTGCCAGCTCGACGACTCAAGAGACCCAGTACTTC. Encoded protein: CASSTTQETQYF.